This T cell receptor (beta chain) was documented in a study of blood T cell repertoires in COVID-19. Authors' processing steps: Amplification with reference gene primers provided the estimates of nucleated cell counts. Assay used: immunoSEQ multiplex PCR; TCRdb lists only in-frame clones, some missing. The V and J calls and clone size are taken from that table; D and trimming were inferred from the DNA. The repertoire has roughly 360,000 clones, roughly 87% of them found once; the top ten carry 5% to 5.5%. The germline gives CDR1 LNHDA, CDR2 SQIVND (reference sequence). The CDR3 covers 15 residues. The V segment lost 7 bases and the J segment 0 bases; nucleotides outside the gene matches: 8.

The specimen was PBMCs or T cells enriched from blood (not recorded which). This chain connects TRBV19 to TRBJ1-1; 7 bases match TRBD1. The source is a woman aged 45 to 65 who had recovered from COVID-19. The CDR3 bases are TGTGCCAGTACCCAACCGGGACAGATGAACACTGAAGCTTTCTTT. Translated: CASTQPGQMNTEAFF. The variable domain in full, with the rest retrieved from reference TRBV19 and TRBJ1-1, is DGGITQSPKYLFRKEGQNVTLSCEQNLNHDAMYWYRQDPGQGLRLIYYSQIVNDFQKGDIAEGYSVSREKKESFPLTVTSAQKNPTAFYLCASTQPGQMNTEAFFGQGTRLTVV.